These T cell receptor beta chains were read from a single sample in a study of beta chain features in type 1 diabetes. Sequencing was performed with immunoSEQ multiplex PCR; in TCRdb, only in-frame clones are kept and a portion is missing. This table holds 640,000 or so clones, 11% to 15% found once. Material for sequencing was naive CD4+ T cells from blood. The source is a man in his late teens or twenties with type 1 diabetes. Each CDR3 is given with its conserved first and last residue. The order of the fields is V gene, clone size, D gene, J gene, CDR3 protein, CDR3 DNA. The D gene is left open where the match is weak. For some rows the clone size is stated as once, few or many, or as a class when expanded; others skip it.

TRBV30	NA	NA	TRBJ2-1	CAWSGGAGGRSYNEQFF	TGTGCCTGGAGTGGAGGAGCGGGCGGCCGCTCCTACAATGAGCAGTTCTTC
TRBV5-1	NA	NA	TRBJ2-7	CASSLGRGFYEQYF	TGCGCCAGCAGTTTGGGACGGGGTTTTTACGAGCAGTACTTC
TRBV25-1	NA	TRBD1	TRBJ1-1	CASSATTGGISEAFF	TGTGCCAGCAGTGCGACGACAGGGGGAATCTCTGAAGCTTTCTTT
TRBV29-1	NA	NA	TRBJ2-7	CSALKGQSTYEQYF	TGCAGCGCTCTCAAAGGACAGTCAACCTACGAGCAGTACTTC
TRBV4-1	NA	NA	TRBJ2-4	CASSTPWEGSKNIQYF	TGCGCCAGCAGCACGCCCTGGGAAGGTTCCAAAAACATTCAGTACTTC
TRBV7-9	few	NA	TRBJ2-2	CASSLVDPGELFF	TGTGCCAGCAGCTTAGTAGACCCCGGGGAGCTGTTTTTT
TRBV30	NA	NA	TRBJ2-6	CAFLRGSGANVLTF	TGTGCCTTTCTAAGGGGCTCTGGGGCCAACGTCCTGACTTTC
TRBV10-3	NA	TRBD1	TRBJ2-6	CAISEGQGTSGANVLTF	TGTGCCATCAGTGAGGGACAGGGTACATCTGGGGCCAACGTCCTGACTTTC
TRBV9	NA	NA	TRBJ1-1	CASSVVRGSTEAFF	TGTGCCAGCAGCGTAGTGCGGGGATCCACTGAAGCTTTCTTT
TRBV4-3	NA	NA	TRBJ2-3	CASSQDYIADTQYF	TGCGCCAGCAGCCAAGATTACATTGCAGATACGCAGTATTTT
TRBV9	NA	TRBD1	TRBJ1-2	CASSEDRGRVYGYTF	TGTGCCAGCAGCGAGGACAGGGGGAGAGTCTATGGCTACACCTTC